This is a list of T cell receptor beta chains from one sample in a study of blood T cells in healthy people across ages. In TCRdb, the 5' RACE reads were re-called with MiXCR into one record per CDR3 protein. The repertoire holds about 970,000 distinct CDR3 sequences, about 51% seen once, with about 20% in the top ten. Sequenced: blood. The receptor set was obtained from a woman between 55 and 75 years old in good health. Each CDR3 is given with its conserved first and last residue. Fields, in order: CDR3 DNA, CDR3 protein, D gene, V gene, clone size, J gene. D genes are given only for firm matches. For some rows the clone size is stated as once, few or many, or as a class when expanded; others skip it.

cdr3_nt: TGTGCCACCAGCAGAGATGGGTCGGGAACGGGGGATACGCAGTATTTT; cdr3_aa: CATSRDGSGTGDTQYF; d_call: .; v_call: TRBV15; clone_size: few; j_call: TRBJ2-3
cdr3_nt: TGCGCCAGCAGCCAAGATACAGGACCACCCGGGGAGCTGTTTTTT; cdr3_aa: CASSQDTGPPGELFF; d_call: .; v_call: TRBV4-1; clone_size: .; j_call: TRBJ2-2
cdr3_nt: TGCAGTGCTCTGTCACCGTCCCCGGGGGCGGGAGATACGCAGTATTTT; cdr3_aa: CSALSPSPGAGDTQYF; d_call: .; v_call: TRBV20-1; clone_size: .; j_call: TRBJ2-3
cdr3_nt: TGTGCCACCAGTGACTACAGGGGGGGAGGCTACACCTTC; cdr3_aa: CATSDYRGGGYTF; d_call: TRBD1; v_call: TRBV24-1; clone_size: .; j_call: TRBJ1-2
cdr3_nt: TGCAGTCATGTGGGGCAGGGGTACGAGCAGTACTTC; cdr3_aa: CSHVGQGYEQYF; d_call: .; v_call: TRBV20-1; clone_size: .; j_call: TRBJ2-7
cdr3_nt: TGTGCCAGCAGGATTGGGGGGGGTTACAATGAGCAGTTCTTC; cdr3_aa: CASRIGGGYNEQFF; d_call: TRBD2; v_call: TRBV27; clone_size: few; j_call: TRBJ2-1
cdr3_nt: TGTGCCTGGAGTGTAGGAGTAATCTACGAGCAGTACTTC; cdr3_aa: CAWSVGVIYEQYF; d_call: .; v_call: TRBV30; clone_size: .; j_call: TRBJ2-7
cdr3_nt: TGCGCCAGCTCCTCGGGACTAGCGGGTGACAATGAGCAGTACTTC; cdr3_aa: CASSSGLAGDNEQYF; d_call: TRBD2; v_call: TRBV4-1; clone_size: once; j_call: TRBJ2-5
cdr3_nt: TGCAGCGTTGAATACGGGGGCAGGTTCGGAAGCTACACCTTC; cdr3_aa: CSVEYGGRFGSYTF; d_call: .; v_call: TRBV29-1; clone_size: .; j_call: TRBJ1-2
cdr3_nt: TGCAGTGCCGCCCGGGGTCGGGAAACTGAAGCTTTCTTT; cdr3_aa: CSAARGRETEAFF; d_call: .; v_call: TRBV20-1; clone_size: .; j_call: TRBJ1-1
cdr3_nt: TGTGCCAGCACCTGGGGGTCACTCGGCGATACGCAGTATTTT; cdr3_aa: CASTWGSLGDTQYF; d_call: .; v_call: TRBV4-2; clone_size: .; j_call: TRBJ2-3
cdr3_nt: TGTGCCAGCAGACAGGGCGGTTCACCCCTCCACTTT; cdr3_aa: CASRQGGSPLHF; d_call: .; v_call: TRBV12-3/TRBV12-4; clone_size: .; j_call: TRBJ1-6
cdr3_nt: TGTGCCAGCTCACGCGTGGGGGGAGAAGGTTATGGCTACACCTTC; cdr3_aa: CASSRVGGEGYGYTF; d_call: .; v_call: TRBV18; clone_size: .; j_call: TRBJ1-2
cdr3_nt: TGTGCCAGCAGCCCGGGACAGGGGTGGAACACTGAAGCTTTCTTT; cdr3_aa: CASSPGQGWNTEAFF; d_call: TRBD1; v_call: TRBV7-9; clone_size: .; j_call: TRBJ1-1
cdr3_nt: TGTGCCAGCACCCGGGACAGTTCCTCCTCTGGGGCCAACGTCCTGACTTTC; cdr3_aa: CASTRDSSSSGANVLTF; d_call: TRBD1; v_call: TRBV6-6; clone_size: .; j_call: TRBJ2-6
cdr3_nt: TGTGCCAGTGGGGTGCTAGCGGGAAATAAGGGCGAGCAGTACTTC; cdr3_aa: CASGVLAGNKGEQYF; d_call: TRBD2; v_call: TRBV12-3/TRBV12-4; clone_size: .; j_call: TRBJ2-7
cdr3_nt: TGTGCCAGCAGCGCTCGGGGGCGGACTGAAGCTTTCTTT; cdr3_aa: CASSARGRTEAFF; d_call: .; v_call: TRBV3-1; clone_size: .; j_call: TRBJ1-1
cdr3_nt: TGTGCCAGCAGCGGGACAGGCCACAATGAGCAGTTCTTC; cdr3_aa: CASSGTGHNEQFF; d_call: TRBD1; v_call: TRBV2; clone_size: .; j_call: TRBJ2-1
cdr3_nt: TGCAGTGCCGAGACACCCACCGGGACTAGCGCCTACGAGCAGTACTTC; cdr3_aa: CSAETPTGTSAYEQYF; d_call: TRBD2; v_call: TRBV20-1; clone_size: few; j_call: TRBJ2-7
cdr3_nt: TGTGCCAGCAGCTTAGCAGGGGTGACTGAAGCTTTCTTT; cdr3_aa: CASSLAGVTEAFF; d_call: .; v_call: TRBV7-2; clone_size: many; j_call: TRBJ1-1
cdr3_nt: TGTGCCAGCAGCTCCCTACTAGCGGGACCATCCTACGAGCAGTACTTC; cdr3_aa: CASSSLLAGPSYEQYF; d_call: TRBD2; v_call: TRBV7-9; clone_size: few; j_call: TRBJ2-7
cdr3_nt: TGCAGTGCTAGAGGGGAGGAGTTCTCACCCCTCCACTTT; cdr3_aa: CSARGEEFSPLHF; d_call: .; v_call: TRBV20-1; clone_size: once; j_call: TRBJ1-6
cdr3_nt: TGTGCCTGGTGGACCCCGCCGGGCTACACCTTC; cdr3_aa: CAWWTPPGYTF; d_call: .; v_call: TRBV30; clone_size: .; j_call: TRBJ1-2
cdr3_nt: TGTGCCAGCACCCCAGGGGAGACAGTGGATGAGCAGTTCTTC; cdr3_aa: CASTPGETVDEQFF; d_call: .; v_call: TRBV7-9; clone_size: .; j_call: TRBJ2-1
cdr3_nt: TGCGCCAGCGGTCGGACTAGCGGGTACCAAGAGACCCAGTACTTC; cdr3_aa: CASGRTSGYQETQYF; d_call: TRBD2; v_call: TRBV4-1; clone_size: once; j_call: TRBJ2-5
cdr3_nt: TGTGCCAGCAGCCAACATTCGCGTAGCTATGGCTACACCTTC; cdr3_aa: CASSQHSRSYGYTF; d_call: .; v_call: TRBV3-1; clone_size: .; j_call: TRBJ1-2
cdr3_nt: TGTGCCAGCAGCGATCTTTACAATGAGCAGTTCTTC; cdr3_aa: CASSDLYNEQFF; d_call: .; v_call: TRBV12-3/TRBV12-4; clone_size: .; j_call: TRBJ2-1
cdr3_nt: TGTGCCAGCAGTGAAGCACAGGGGATGCCTCAGCCCCAGCATTTT; cdr3_aa: CASSEAQGMPQPQHF; d_call: TRBD1; v_call: TRBV6-1; clone_size: .; j_call: TRBJ1-5
cdr3_nt: TGCAGTGCAGACAGGGGGATAGCCAAAAACATTCAGTACTTC; cdr3_aa: CSADRGIAKNIQYF; d_call: TRBD1; v_call: TRBV20-1; clone_size: few; j_call: TRBJ2-4
cdr3_nt: TGTGCCAGCAGCCGGCGCACCGGGACAGGTTTCGGCTACACCTTC; cdr3_aa: CASSRRTGTGFGYTF; d_call: TRBD1; v_call: TRBV4-2; clone_size: .; j_call: TRBJ1-2
cdr3_nt: TGTGCCAGCAGCGACAGGCGGGCTGGCTCCTACGAGCAGTACTTC; cdr3_aa: CASSDRRAGSYEQYF; d_call: .; v_call: TRBV11-3; clone_size: .; j_call: TRBJ2-7
cdr3_nt: TGTGCCAGCAGCTTATATGCTAGCTCCGACAATGAGCAGTTCTTC; cdr3_aa: CASSLYASSDNEQFF; d_call: .; v_call: TRBV7-2; clone_size: .; j_call: TRBJ2-1
cdr3_nt: TGTGCCAGCAGCTTAGTTGCTAGCGGGAACCACGAGCAGTACTTC; cdr3_aa: CASSLVASGNHEQYF; d_call: TRBD2; v_call: TRBV7-9; clone_size: few; j_call: TRBJ2-7
cdr3_nt: TGCAGCGTTGAAATCGGACACAGCTACGAGCAGTACTTC; cdr3_aa: CSVEIGHSYEQYF; d_call: .; v_call: TRBV29-1; clone_size: many; j_call: TRBJ2-7
cdr3_nt: TGTGCCAGCAGCTTAGGGGGAGACAGTCAATCCCTCCACTTT; cdr3_aa: CASSLGGDSQSLHF; d_call: .; v_call: TRBV7-2; clone_size: .; j_call: TRBJ1-6
cdr3_nt: TGCAGCGTTGAAGAGCGAGTAATTACCTACGAGCAGTACTTC; cdr3_aa: CSVEERVITYEQYF; d_call: .; v_call: TRBV29-1; clone_size: .; j_call: TRBJ2-7
cdr3_nt: TGTGCCAGCATTCTCCCTCCCGGCCCCCTCCACTTT; cdr3_aa: CASILPPGPLHF; d_call: .; v_call: TRBV7-2; clone_size: .; j_call: TRBJ1-6
cdr3_nt: TGCAGCGTTCGGCCAGATTCCTACAATGAGCAGTTCTTC; cdr3_aa: CSVRPDSYNEQFF; d_call: .; v_call: TRBV29-1; clone_size: .; j_call: TRBJ2-1
cdr3_nt: TGCGCCAGCAGCCAAGATCTGGTACTCAGCGCAGATACGCAGTATTTT; cdr3_aa: CASSQDLVLSADTQYF; d_call: .; v_call: TRBV4-3; clone_size: .; j_call: TRBJ2-3
cdr3_nt: TGTGCCAGCAGTTACGGGGGTAGCACTGAAGCTTTCTTT; cdr3_aa: CASSYGGSTEAFF; d_call: .; v_call: TRBV6-5; clone_size: few; j_call: TRBJ1-1
cdr3_nt: TGCGCCAGCAGCTTGGATCTGGGCGGCTACACCTTC; cdr3_aa: CASSLDLGGYTF; d_call: .; v_call: TRBV5-1; clone_size: .; j_call: TRBJ1-2
cdr3_nt: TGTGCCAGCAGCTTAACTTTGGGGGATACGCAGTATTTT; cdr3_aa: CASSLTLGDTQYF; d_call: .; v_call: TRBV7-2; clone_size: .; j_call: TRBJ2-3
cdr3_nt: TGCAGTGCACCGACAGGGCTGGGAGAGACCCAGTACTTC; cdr3_aa: CSAPTGLGETQYF; d_call: TRBD1; v_call: TRBV20-1; clone_size: few; j_call: TRBJ2-5
cdr3_nt: TGTGCCAGTAGTCACCGGGACTCCAAACGCACAGATACGCAGTATTTT; cdr3_aa: CASSHRDSKRTDTQYF; d_call: .; v_call: TRBV19; clone_size: .; j_call: TRBJ2-3
cdr3_nt: TGTGCCAGCAGCTTCAGGGAATGGGGGCCCTACGAGCAGTACTTC; cdr3_aa: CASSFREWGPYEQYF; d_call: .; v_call: TRBV7-2; clone_size: .; j_call: TRBJ2-7
cdr3_nt: TGCGCCAGCAGCCAAGATGGGGCAGGGGGCATGAATGAGCAGTTCTTC; cdr3_aa: CASSQDGAGGMNEQFF; d_call: TRBD1; v_call: TRBV4-3; clone_size: .; j_call: TRBJ2-1
cdr3_nt: TGTGCCAGCAGTTTCGTCCTGGTCGGGGCTAATGAAAAACTGTTTTTT; cdr3_aa: CASSFVLVGANEKLFF; d_call: .; v_call: TRBV28; clone_size: .; j_call: TRBJ1-4
cdr3_nt: TGTGCCACTACCGGGACTAGTCACACCGGGGAGCTGTTTTTT; cdr3_aa: CATTGTSHTGELFF; d_call: TRBD2; v_call: TRBV28; clone_size: .; j_call: TRBJ2-2
cdr3_nt: TGCAGCGGGTTGGGTTTCCGAGACTACGAGCAGTACTTC; cdr3_aa: CSGLGFRDYEQYF; d_call: .; v_call: TRBV29-1; clone_size: .; j_call: TRBJ2-7